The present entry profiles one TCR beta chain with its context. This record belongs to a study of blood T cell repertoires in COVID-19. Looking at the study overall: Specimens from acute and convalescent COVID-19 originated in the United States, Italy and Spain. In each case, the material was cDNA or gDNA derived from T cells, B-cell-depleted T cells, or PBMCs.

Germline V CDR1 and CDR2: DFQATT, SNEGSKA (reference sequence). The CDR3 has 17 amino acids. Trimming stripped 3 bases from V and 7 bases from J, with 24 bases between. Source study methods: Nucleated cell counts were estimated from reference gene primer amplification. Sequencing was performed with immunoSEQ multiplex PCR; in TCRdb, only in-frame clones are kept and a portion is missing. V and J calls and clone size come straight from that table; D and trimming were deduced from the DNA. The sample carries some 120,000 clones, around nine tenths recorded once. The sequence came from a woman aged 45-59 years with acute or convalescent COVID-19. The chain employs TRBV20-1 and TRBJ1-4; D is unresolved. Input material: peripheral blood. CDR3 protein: CSASRPLMAGLGEKLFF. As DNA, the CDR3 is TGCAGTGCTAGTAGGCCTCTTATGGCAGGATTGGGTGAAAAACTGTTTTTT.